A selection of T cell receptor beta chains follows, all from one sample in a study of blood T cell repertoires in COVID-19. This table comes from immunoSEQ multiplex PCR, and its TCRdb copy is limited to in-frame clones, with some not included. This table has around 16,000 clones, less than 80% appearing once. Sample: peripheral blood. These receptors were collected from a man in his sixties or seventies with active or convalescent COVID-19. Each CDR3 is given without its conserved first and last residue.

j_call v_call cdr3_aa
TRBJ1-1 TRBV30 AWSVPGGWTEAF
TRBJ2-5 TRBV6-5 ATGGLQETQY
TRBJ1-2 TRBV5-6 ASSSAGRGIYGYT
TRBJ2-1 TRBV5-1 ASSLAPTSGSYEQF
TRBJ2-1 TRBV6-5 ASSFQPGQGPNEQF
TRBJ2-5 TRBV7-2 ASSFSGSQETQY
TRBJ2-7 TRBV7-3 ASSLKGTGAYEQY
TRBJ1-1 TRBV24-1 ATSDDRGRAF
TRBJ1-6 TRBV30 AWSEQGWRPLH
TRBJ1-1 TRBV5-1 ASSPGERAF
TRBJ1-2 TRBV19 ASYGPQGGGGYT
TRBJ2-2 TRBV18 ASSPLQGATTGELF
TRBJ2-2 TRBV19 ASRVGTGDTGELF
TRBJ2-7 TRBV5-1 ASSTDRGRPEQY
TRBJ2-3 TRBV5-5 ASSPTGGAGTQY
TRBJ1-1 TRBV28 ASSLSRGGEAF
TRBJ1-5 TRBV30 AWSAVGNQPQH
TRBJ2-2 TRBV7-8 ASSYPSAAGELF
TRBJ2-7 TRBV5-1 ASSWGQGAGEQY
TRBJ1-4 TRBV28 ASTPTGTQRLF
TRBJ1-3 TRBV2 ASSASNTIY
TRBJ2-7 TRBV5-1 ASSLEAGGSEQY
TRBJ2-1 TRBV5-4 ASSGRGGNEQF
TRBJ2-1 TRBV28 ASSLSGTGSNEQF
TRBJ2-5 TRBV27 ASSSSGLAAETQY
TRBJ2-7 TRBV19 ASSLGGLTYEQY
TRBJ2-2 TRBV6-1 ASSSPAGELF
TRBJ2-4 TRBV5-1 ASSSGQNIQY
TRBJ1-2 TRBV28 ASSSEAWGLYGYT
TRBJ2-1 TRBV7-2 ASSLGGPGGNEQF
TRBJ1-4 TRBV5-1 ASSLGTGEKLF
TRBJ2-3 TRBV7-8 ASTRSGGSTDTQY
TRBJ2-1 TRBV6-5 ASRDRRMGPNEQF
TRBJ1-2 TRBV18 ASSTDPGTGGYT
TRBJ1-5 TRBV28 ASSAPLAPRH
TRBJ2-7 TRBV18 ASSPQNPGQYYEQY
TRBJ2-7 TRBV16 ASSATATRTYEQY
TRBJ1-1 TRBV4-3 ASSQGTTGYTEAF
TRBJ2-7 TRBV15 ATSRDNGVEQY
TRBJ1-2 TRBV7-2 ASSLNQGPYGYT
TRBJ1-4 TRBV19 ASSIGNGHNEKLF
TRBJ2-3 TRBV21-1 ASSIFLGTSATDTQY
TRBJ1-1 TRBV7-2 ASSANTGGTEAF
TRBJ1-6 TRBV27 ASRGGSLGGSPLH
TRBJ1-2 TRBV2 ANGGNNYGYT
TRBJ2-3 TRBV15 ATSRAGEGTDTQY
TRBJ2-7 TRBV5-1 ASSLEQGGTYEQY
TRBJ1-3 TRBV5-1 ASSLGPGPSGNTIY
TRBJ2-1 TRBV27 ASSASSYNEQF